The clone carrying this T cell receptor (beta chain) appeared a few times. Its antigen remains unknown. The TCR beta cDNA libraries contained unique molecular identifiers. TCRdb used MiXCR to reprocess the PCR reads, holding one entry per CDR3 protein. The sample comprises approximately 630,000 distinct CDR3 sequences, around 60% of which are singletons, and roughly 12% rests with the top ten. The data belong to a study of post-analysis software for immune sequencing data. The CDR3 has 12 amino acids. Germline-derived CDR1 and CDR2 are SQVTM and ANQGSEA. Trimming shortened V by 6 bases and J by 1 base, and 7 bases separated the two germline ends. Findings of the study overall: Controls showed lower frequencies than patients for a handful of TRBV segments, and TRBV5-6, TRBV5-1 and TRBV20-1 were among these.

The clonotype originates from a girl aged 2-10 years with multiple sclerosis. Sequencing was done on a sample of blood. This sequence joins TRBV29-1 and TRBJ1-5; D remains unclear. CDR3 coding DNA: TGCAGCGTCGTGTCAAGCAATCAGCCCCAGCATTTT. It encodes CSVVSSNQPQHF. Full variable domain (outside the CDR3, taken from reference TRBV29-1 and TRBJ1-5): SAVISQKPSRDICQRGTSLTIQCQVDSQVTMMFWYRQQPGQSLTLIATANQGSEATYESGFVIDKFPISRPNLTFSTLTVSNMSPEDSSIYLCSVVSSNQPQHFGDGTRLSIL.